These T cell receptor beta chains were read from a single sample in a study of human T cells and chemical hapten exposure. TCRdb redid the calling of the RACE reads with MiXCR, one entry per CDR3 protein. In the table there are around 340,000 distinct CDR3 sequences, around 6.9% of which are singletons. The specimen was whole blood, collected in connection with sensitization to the hapten diphenylcyclopropenone (DPC). The origin of the receptors is a woman aged 18-29 years with alopecia areata. Some clones in this sample may be carry-over from other donors' samples. CDR3s include the opening cysteine and the closing phenylalanine or tryptophan. The D gene is left open where the match is weak. Rows give clone size only sometimes, using once, few, many, or a class for an expanded clone.

j_call v_call clone_size d_call cdr3_nt cdr3_aa
TRBJ1-1 TRBV12-5 . TRBD1 TGTGCTAGTGGTGTGACAGGGGGCCCGGCTTTCTTT CASGVTGGPAFF
TRBJ2-4 TRBV4-2 . TRBD2 TGTGCCAGCAGCTCCAGGACTAGCGGGGGGCCTGGGAACATTCAGTACTTC CASSSRTSGGPGNIQYF
TRBJ1-1 TRBV27 few TRBD1 TGTGCCAGCAGTTTATGGGGGACAGGGGCCGCAGCTTTCTTT CASSLWGTGAAAFF
TRBJ2-5 TRBV7-8 few . TGTGCCAGCAGCTTACTCGTGCGGCGGGGGCTCCCCACGGTCCAGTACTTC CASSLLVRRGLPTVQYF
TRBJ1-5 TRBV20-1 . . TGCAGTGCGTGGGCTGAAGGGGCAGGGAGCAATCAGCCCCAGCATTTT CSAWAEGAGSNQPQHF
TRBJ1-1 TRBV12-3/TRBV12-4 . . TGTGCCAGCTGCCCCCCGGTGGGGAACACTGAAGCTTTCTTT CASCPPVGNTEAFF
TRBJ2-1 TRBV29-1 few TRBD1 TGCAGCGTTGAAGGACCATATGGGACAGGGGGCAATGAGCAGTTCTTC CSVEGPYGTGGNEQFF
TRBJ2-7 TRBV2 . TRBD1 TGTGCCAGCAGTGAAGGGACAGGGAATATCTACGAGCAGTACTTC CASSEGTGNIYEQYF
TRBJ2-7 TRBV13 few TRBD2 TGTGCCAGCAGCTTAGGGTCTCTAGCGGTGCCGTGGTACGAGCAGTACTTC CASSLGSLAVPWYEQYF
TRBJ2-5 TRBV2 few TRBD1 TGTGCCAGCAGGACAGGGGCAGAGACCCAGTACTTC CASRTGAETQYF
TRBJ2-6 TRBV19 many . TGTGCCAGTAGTAGACAGTGGAGCTCTGGGGCCAACGTCCTGACTTTC CASSRQWSSGANVLTF
TRBJ2-3 TRBV29-1 few TRBD2 TGCAGCGTTGAAGATATCGGGAAGGAGCGGGAAACTAGCACAGATACGCAGTATTTT CSVEDIGKERETSTDTQYF
TRBJ2-3 TRBV3-1 few . TGTGCCAGCAGCCGCAAGATATGGACAGATACGCAGTATTTT CASSRKIWTDTQYF
TRBJ2-4 TRBV10-3 few . TGTGCCATCAGTGAGGCAGATAAAAACATTCAGTACTTC CAISEADKNIQYF
TRBJ2-1 TRBV6-2/TRBV6-3 . TRBD1 TGTGCCAGCAGTTACTCCGGGACAGGGTACGGTTTCTTTGAGCAGTTCTTC CASSYSGTGYGFFEQFF
TRBJ2-1 TRBV6-5 many . TGTGCCAGCAGCCGCGTTCGAAGGGGCAATGAGCAGTTCTTC CASSRVRRGNEQFF
TRBJ2-3 TRBV29-1 few . TGCAGCGTCCAGGGGGGCGGACTAAGCACAGATACGCAGTATTTT CSVQGGGLSTDTQYF
TRBJ1-4 TRBV28 few . TGTGCCAGCAGTTGGGAGGGGGTCGAAAAACTGTTTTTT CASSWEGVEKLFF
TRBJ2-1 TRBV24-1 . . TGTGCCACCAGTCCCCCAGGGACAATTGTCCATGAGCAGTTCTTC CATSPPGTIVHEQFF
TRBJ2-7 TRBV20-1 many TRBD1 TGCAGTGCTAGAGATCTCTATGGGACAGGGCTTTTCTTC CSARDLYGTGLFF
TRBJ1-1 TRBV5-1 few . TGCGCCAGCAGCTTGGATCGGACGACGAACACTGAAGCTTTCTTT CASSLDRTTNTEAFF
TRBJ1-5 TRBV27 . . TGTGCCAGCAGTTCACAGGGACGGAATCAGCCCCAGCATTTT CASSSQGRNQPQHF
TRBJ2-3 TRBV2 many . TGTGCCAGCACTCCCACTACCCCAGATACGCAGTATTTT CASTPTTPDTQYF
TRBJ1-4 TRBV6-6 many TRBD1 TGTGCCAGCAAGGTCCGACAGGGGAATGAAAAACTGTTTTTT CASKVRQGNEKLFF
TRBJ2-3 TRBV7-9 many . TGTGCCAGCAGCCATCCCGGGGGCTCGGTCCCAGATACGCAGTATTTT CASSHPGGSVPDTQYF
TRBJ1-6 TRBV6-5 few . TGTGCCAGCAGTTACTCGATACAGGCCCCCTCCTATAATTCACCCCTCCACTTT CASSYSIQAPSYNSPLHF
TRBJ1-5 TRBV7-2 few . TGTGCCAGCAGCCTCCACCTGGCAGGGGGCAATCAGCCCCAGCATTTT CASSLHLAGGNQPQHF
TRBJ1-1 TRBV12-3/TRBV12-4 few . TGTGCCAGCAGTTTTCGGAGGGAGGGCTTCCCTGAAGCTTTCTTT CASSFRREGFPEAFF
TRBJ2-7 TRBV2 many . TGTGCCAGCAGTGAAGCCTACGAGCAGTACTTC CASSEAYEQYF
TRBJ2-1 TRBV10-3 . TRBD1 TGTGCCATCTACTCGGGACAGGGAAACAATGAGCAGTTCTTC CAIYSGQGNNEQFF
TRBJ2-7 TRBV20-1 . . TGCAGTGCTAGCCGACCAGGGAGCTCCTACGAGCAGTACTTC CSASRPGSSYEQYF
TRBJ2-7 TRBV6-2/TRBV6-3 few . TGTGCCAGCAGTTACGGGCACGTTGCCTACGAGCAGTACTTC CASSYGHVAYEQYF
TRBJ2-7 TRBV29-1 . . TGCAGCGTTGATCAGGTAACCTACGAGCAGTACTTC CSVDQVTYEQYF
TRBJ2-7 TRBV18 many . TGTGCCAGCTCACCAGGGGGCGGAAGCGAGCAGTACTTC CASSPGGGSEQYF
TRBJ1-2 TRBV7-2 . . TGTGCCAGCAGCTTATTTTTTAACTATGGCTACACCTTC CASSLFFNYGYTF
TRBJ1-2 TRBV12-3/TRBV12-4 many TRBD1 TGTGCCAGCAATGTCCGGGACAGGGTTTCTAACTATGGCTACACCTTC CASNVRDRVSNYGYTF
TRBJ2-1 TRBV7-2 few . TGTGCCAGCACCCAGGACTCCTTGTCGGGCAATGAGCAGTTCTTC CASTQDSLSGNEQFF
TRBJ2-1 TRBV28 many . TGTGCCAGCAGTTTATCCAGTACTTTCAGCTCCTACAATGAGCAGTTCTTC CASSLSSTFSSYNEQFF
TRBJ1-2 TRBV25-1 few . TGTGCCAGCAGTGAAAGGGCGGCTAACTATGGCTACACCTTC CASSERAANYGYTF
TRBJ2-5 TRBV3-1 . . TGTGCCAGCAGCCAGGATCCCTTAGGAGAGACCCAGTACTTC CASSQDPLGETQYF